The 16 T cell receptor beta chains in this list originate from one sample, sequenced in a study of cytomegalovirus exposure and HLA in healthy donors. Generated by immunoSEQ multiplex PCR, the TCRdb table keeps only in-frame clones and is missing some. Of roughly 95,000 clones in the sample, 85% were seen once. Sequencing input: PBMCs. All receptors come from a man in his late teens or twenties in good health and CMV-seropositive.

The CDR3 sequence: CASSAGAPGELFF. CDR3 DNA: TGTGCCAGCAGCGCGGGAGCCCCCGGGGAGCTGTTTTTT. The chain links TRBV5-6 to TRBJ2-2, with 7 positions matching TRBD2. This CDR3 spans 13 amino acids. J was trimmed by 6 bases and V by 4 bases; bases with no gene match: 3. Germline CDR1 SGHDT, CDR2 YYEEEE.

This sequence joins TRBV2 and TRBJ2-6; no reliable D call. V dropped 5 bases and J dropped 0 bases, with 8 bases sitting between them. The CDR3 runs 15 residues. Germline lookup yields CDR1 SNHLY and CDR2 FYNNEI. The CDR3 nucleotides are TGTGCCAGCAGTTTCAGAAGCTCTGGGGCCAACGTCCTGACTTTC. It is translated as CASSFRSSGANVLTF.

J is TRBJ2-1 and V is TRBV9, with 7 bases identical to TRBD2. The CDR3 is 13 amino acids. V lost 3 bases to trimming and J lost 3 bases; unmatched junction nucleotides: 0. The germline V gene has CDR1 SGDLS and CDR2 YYNGEE. CDR3 in amino acids: CASSGTSYNEQFF. CDR3 nucleotide sequence: TGTGCCAGCAGCGGGACTAGCTACAATGAGCAGTTCTTC.

The V and J genes are TRBV2 and TRBJ2-5, with D unclear. V lost 7 bases to trimming and J lost 2 bases, with 5 bases between them. Looked up from germline, CDR1 is SNHLY and CDR2 is FYNNEI. The CDR3 contains 11 residues. CDR3: CASTRQETQYF. The CDR3 bases are TGTGCCAGCACGCGGCAAGAGACCCAGTACTTC.

For the CDR3, the DNA is TGTGCCAGCAGCCAAGATAAGGGACTACCGAATAAGCAGTTCTTC. Its protein product is CASSQDKGLPNKQFF. The chain joins TRBV14 to TRBJ2-1; 7 positions match TRBD2. The CDR3 length is 15 residues. The germline V gene encodes CDR1 SGHDN and CDR2 FVKESK. V was clipped by 0 bases and J by 11 bases; unmatched bases: 10. The whole variable domain, remainder taken from reference TRBV14 and TRBJ2-1, is EAGVTQFPSHSVIEKGQTVTLRCDPISGHDNLYWYRRVMGKEIKFLLHFVKESKQDESGMPNNRFLAERTGGTYSTLKVQPAELEDSGVYFCASSQDKGLPNKQFFGPGTRLTVL.

The CDR3 reads CASSQTGTGLHNEQFF. CDR3 bases: TGTGCCAGCAGTCAAACTGGGACAGGGTTACATAATGAGCAGTTCTTC. The chain combines TRBV7-9 with TRBJ2-1, with TRBD1 matching over 9 bases. The germline CDR1 and CDR2 sequences are SEHNR and FQNEAQ (reference sequence). With 6 bases clipped from V and 7 bases from J, the junction kept 13 bases outside the gene matches. The CDR3 length is 16 residues.

This clone occurred a few times. The chain employs TRBV6-1 and TRBJ2-2, with D perhaps TRBD1 (5 bases). V was trimmed by 8 bases and J by 4 bases, leaving 17 bases between them. CDR3 size: 15 residues. Germline V gene sequence: CDR1 MNHNS, CDR2 SASEGT. The DNA of the CDR3 is TGTGCCAGCCTATGGTCAGGGATGAGCACCGGGGAGCTGTTTTTT. Protein sequence: CASLWSGMSTGELFF.

This chain links TRBV7-9 with TRBJ1-5; D gene ambiguous. Trimming shortened V by 3 bases and J by 3 bases, and 6 bases separated the two germline ends. This CDR3 spans 13 amino acids. Germline CDR1 is SEHNR and CDR2 is FQNEAQ (reference sequence). CDR3 bases: TGTGCCAGCAGCTTGGGAGACAATCAGCCCCAGCATTTT. This encodes CASSLGDNQPQHF.

V and J are TRBV5-4 and TRBJ2-7; 11 bases agree with TRBD1. V trimming: 3 bases; J trimming: 2 bases; junction bases outside the gene matches: 4. The germline gives CDR1 SGHNT, CDR2 YYREEE (reference sequence). The CDR3 extends over 15 amino acids. As DNA, the CDR3 is TGTGCCAGCAGCTCGGGACAGGGGGGAGCCTACGAGCAGTACGTC. Amino acids: CASSSGQGGAYEQYV.

The sample holds a few counts of this clone. V is TRBV10-3 and J is TRBJ2-1; the match to TRBD1 covers 8 bases. The CDR3 covers 15 residues. Losses at the gene ends were 2 bases for V and 7 bases for J; bases not matched to a gene: 7. Germline V gene lookup returns CDR1 ENHRY and CDR2 SYGVKD. CDR3 sequence (DNA): TGTGCCATCAGTGAGCCCGGGACAGGTATTAATGAGCAGTTCTTC. Translation gives CAISEPGTGINEQFF.

V usage is TRBV7-2 and J usage is TRBJ2-1; 15 bases are a match to TRBD2. The V gene end was trimmed by 5 bases and the J gene end by 15 bases; junction bases not matched to a gene: 11. Germline V gives CDR1 SGHTA, CDR2 FQGNSA. The CDR3 covers 15 residues. The CDR3: CASSHPGLAGGRGFF. In DNA form, the CDR3 reads TGTGCCAGCAGCCACCCGGGACTAGCGGGAGGCCGGGGGTTCTTC.

CDR3 bases: TGTGCCAGCATCGATGGGCAGCCGAACACTGAAGCTTTCTTT. Translating it yields CASIDGQPNTEAFF. This rearrangement joins TRBV2 to TRBJ1-1, with D uncertain. The CDR3 covers 14 residues. Trimming left V 7 bases short and J 1 base short, with 13 bases between. CDR1 is SNHLY, CDR2 FYNNEI, per germline.

This clone was seen just once. The V call is TRBV27, the J call TRBJ2-2, with TRBD1 as a possible D gene (6 bases). This CDR3 has 15 amino acids. Germline V lookup: CDR1 MNHEY, CDR2 SMNVEV (reference sequence). Between the trimmed V and J ends, which lost 7 bases and 0 bases, there was a span of 12 bases. Here the CDR3 reads CASNRDNSNTGELFF. In DNA form, the CDR3 reads TGTGCCAGCAACCGGGACAACTCGAACACCGGGGAGCTGTTTTTT.

The V call is TRBV11-2, the J call TRBJ2-5; 10 positions match TRBD1. Germline-derived CDR1 and CDR2 are SGHAT and FQNNGV. This CDR3 region has 15 residues. With V trimmed by 5 bases and J by 5 bases, 8 bases remained unmatched. CDR3 region: CASSLRQGAGETQYF. The DNA of the CDR3 is TGTGCCAGCAGCCTCCGACAGGGGGCAGGGGAGACCCAGTACTTC.

Here the CDR3 reads CSVEWPLETQYF. The CDR3 DNA reads as TGCAGCGTTGAATGGCCCCTGGAGACCCAGTACTTC. The rearrangement uses TRBV29-1 and TRBJ2-5; no clear D. Trimming shortened V by 2 bases and J by 5 bases, and 9 bases separated the two germline ends. The CDR3 has 12 residues. Germline CDR1 and CDR2: SQVTM and ANQGSEA.

The chain recombines TRBV5-4 with TRBJ2-3; possible D gene TRBD2, 5 bases. V lost 4 bases and J 0 bases, leaving 15 bases between the germline ends. Germline V gives CDR1 SGHNT, CDR2 YYREEE (reference sequence). The CDR3 sequence is 16 residues long. CDR3 bases: TGTGCCAGCAGCCCCGGGGTAGCAGCTAGCACAGATACGCAGTATTTT. Residues: CASSPGVAASTDTQYF.